This T cell receptor (beta chain) was sequenced in a study of identical twins. The sample holds a few counts of this clonotype. TCRdb re-analysed the 5' RACE reads in MiXCR, keeping a single row per CDR3 protein. The table lists about 530,000 distinct CDR3 sequences, 20% to 25% of them singletons. These data also formed part of another study, on yellow fever vaccine responses in identical twins.

The sequencing sample was made of CD4+ T cells sorted from blood. This TCR was recovered from a woman aged 18-30 years in good health.

The DNA of the CDR3 is TGTGCCAGCAGGAGGGACAGTCGAGGAGCCTACGAGCAGTACTTC. Encoded protein: CASRRDSRGAYEQYF. The V and J genes are TRBV27 and TRBJ2-7, with 7 bases that match TRBD1. Germline values: CDR1 MNHEY, CDR2 SMNVEV (reference sequence). The trim removed 6 bases at V and 2 bases at J, leaving 10 bases unmatched. This CDR3 comprises 15 residues.